This paragraph covers one T cell receptor (beta chain) sequence. The V gene end was trimmed by 4 bases and the J gene end by 5 bases; junction bases not matched to a gene: 6. The CDR3 runs 15 residues. Germline assignment: CDR1 MDHEN and CDR2 SYDVKM. The data are from a study of blood T cell repertoires in COVID-19. The protocol was immunoSEQ multiplex PCR, while the TCRdb copy is restricted to in-frame clones and leaves out a portion. Here the sample spans 85,000 to 110,000 clones, 75% to 90% being singletons. The chain uses TRBV28 and TRBJ2-3, with 10 bases aligning to TRBD2. The receptor's source is a human donor in a cohort sampled during active COVID-19. The source material was peripheral blood. CDR3 in amino acids: CASSSTSGVLDTQYF. The CDR3 nucleotides read TGTGCCAGCAGTTCTACTAGCGGGGTTTTAGATACGCAGTATTTT.